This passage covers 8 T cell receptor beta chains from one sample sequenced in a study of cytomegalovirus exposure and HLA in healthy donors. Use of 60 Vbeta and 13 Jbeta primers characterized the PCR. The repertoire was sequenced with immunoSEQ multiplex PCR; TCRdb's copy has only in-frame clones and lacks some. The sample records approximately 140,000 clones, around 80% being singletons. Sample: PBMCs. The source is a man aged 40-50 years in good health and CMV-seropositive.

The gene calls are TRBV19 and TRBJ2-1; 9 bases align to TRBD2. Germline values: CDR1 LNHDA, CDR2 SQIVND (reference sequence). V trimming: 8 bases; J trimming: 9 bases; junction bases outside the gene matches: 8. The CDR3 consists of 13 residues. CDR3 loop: CASHAGGIGEQFF. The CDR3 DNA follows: TGTGCCAGTCACGCGGGAGGGATCGGTGAGCAGTTCTTC.

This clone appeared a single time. The CDR3 DNA follows: TGTGCCAGCAGCTTAGCGCGGGACGGGTCCTACGAGCAGTACTTC. Its translation is CASSLARDGSYEQYF. This chain uses TRBV7-6 with TRBJ2-7; possibly TRBD2 for D (6 bases). Trimming shortened V by 0 bases and J by 1 base, and 10 bases separated the two germline ends. The germline gives CDR1 SGHVS, CDR2 FNYEAQ. This CDR3 has 15 residues. The entire variable domain, with the rest obtained from reference TRBV7-6 and TRBJ2-7, is as follows: GAGVSQSPRYKVTKRGQDVALRCDPISGHVSLYWYRQALGQGPEFLTYFNYEAQQDKSGLPNDRFSAERPEGSISTLTIQRTEQRDSAMYRCASSLARDGSYEQYFGPGTRLTVT.

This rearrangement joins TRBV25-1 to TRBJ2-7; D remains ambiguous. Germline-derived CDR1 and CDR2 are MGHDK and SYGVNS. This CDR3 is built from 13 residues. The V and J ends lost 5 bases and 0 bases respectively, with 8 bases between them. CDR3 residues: CASSRSGSYEQYF. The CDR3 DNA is TGTGCCAGCAGTAGGTCAGGCTCCTACGAGCAGTACTTC.

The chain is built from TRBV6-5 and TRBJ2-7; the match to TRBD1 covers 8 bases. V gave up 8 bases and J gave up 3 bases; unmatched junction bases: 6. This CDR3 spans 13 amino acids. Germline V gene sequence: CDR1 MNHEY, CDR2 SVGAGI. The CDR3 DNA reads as TGTGCCAGCCGAAACACAGGGGGCTACGAGCAGTACTTC. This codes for CASRNTGGYEQYF.

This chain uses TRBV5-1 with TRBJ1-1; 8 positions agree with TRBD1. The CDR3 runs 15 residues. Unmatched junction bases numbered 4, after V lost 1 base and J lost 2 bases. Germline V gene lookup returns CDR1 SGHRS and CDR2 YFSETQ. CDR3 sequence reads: CASSLTGTGNTEAFF. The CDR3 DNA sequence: TGCGCCAGCAGCTTGACCGGGACAGGAAACACTGAAGCTTTCTTT.

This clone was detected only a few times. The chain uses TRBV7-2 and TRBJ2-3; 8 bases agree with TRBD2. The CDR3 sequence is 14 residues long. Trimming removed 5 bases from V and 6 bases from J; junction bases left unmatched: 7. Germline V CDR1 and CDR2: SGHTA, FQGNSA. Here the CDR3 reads CASSGLALGDTQYF. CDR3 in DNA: TGTGCCAGCAGCGGACTAGCTCTGGGGGATACGCAGTATTTT. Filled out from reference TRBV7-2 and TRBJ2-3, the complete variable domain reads GAGVSQSPSNKVTEKGKDVELRCDPISGHTALYWYRQSLGQGLEFLIYFQGNSAPDKSGLPSDRFSAERTGGSVSTLTIQRTQQEDSAVYLCASSGLALGDTQYFGPGTRLTVL.

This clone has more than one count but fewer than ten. The CDR3 DNA reads as TGTGCCAGCATGGGGACAGGGATCACTGAAGCTTTCTTT. Its translation is CASMGTGITEAFF. The rearrangement uses TRBV6-5 and TRBJ1-1, with TRBD1 matching 9 bases. The J segment lost 4 bases and the V segment lost 7 bases, leaving 4 bases of the junction unmatched. The CDR3 runs to 13 residues. Germline values: CDR1 MNHEY, CDR2 SVGAGI.

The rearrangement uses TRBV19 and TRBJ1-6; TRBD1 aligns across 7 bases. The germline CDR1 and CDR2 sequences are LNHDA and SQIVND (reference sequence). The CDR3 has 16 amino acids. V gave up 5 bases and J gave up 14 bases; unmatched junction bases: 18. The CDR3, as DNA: TGTGCCAGTAGTTTCAACCGGGACAGCGGACCGGGGTCCCTCCACTTT. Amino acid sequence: CASSFNRDSGPGSLHF.